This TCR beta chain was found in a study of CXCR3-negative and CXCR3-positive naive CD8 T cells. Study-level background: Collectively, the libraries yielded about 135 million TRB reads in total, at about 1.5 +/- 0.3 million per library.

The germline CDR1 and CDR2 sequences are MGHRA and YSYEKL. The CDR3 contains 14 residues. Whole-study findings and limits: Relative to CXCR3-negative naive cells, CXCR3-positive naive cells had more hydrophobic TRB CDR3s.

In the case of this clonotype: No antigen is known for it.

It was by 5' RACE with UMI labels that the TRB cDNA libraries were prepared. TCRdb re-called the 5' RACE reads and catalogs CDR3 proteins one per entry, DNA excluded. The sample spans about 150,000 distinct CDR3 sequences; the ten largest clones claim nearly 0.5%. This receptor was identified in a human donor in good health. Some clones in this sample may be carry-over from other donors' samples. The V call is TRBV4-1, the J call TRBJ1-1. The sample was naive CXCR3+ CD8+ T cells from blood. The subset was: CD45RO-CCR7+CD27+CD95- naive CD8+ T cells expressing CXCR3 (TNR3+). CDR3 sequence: CASSLNLGPTEAFF.